The 10 T cell receptor beta chains below were found in one sample sequenced in a study of T-cell reconstitution after alpha-beta-depleted transplantation in children. Molecular barcoding with unique molecular identifiers was used for the TCRbeta library. Each CDR3 protein is one row after TCRdb ran MiXCR on the PCR reads. The table shows hundreds of thousands of distinct CDR3 sequences, with 9.5% to 13% occurring only once. The material was PBMCs, obtained before TCRalphabeta/CD19-depleted stem cell transplant. All receptors come from a boy less than two years old with acute myeloid leukemia, due to receive a stem cell transplant.

The chain combines TRBV20-1 with TRBJ2-1, with TRBD2 matching 9 bases. J lost 3 bases, V lost 1 base, and 10 bases had no gene match. Per the germline V gene, CDR1 is DFQATT and CDR2 is SNEGSKA (reference sequence). The CDR3 spans 17 residues. CDR3 protein: CSARALLAGADYNEQFF. The CDR3 nucleotides read TGCAGTGCTAGAGCCCTTTTAGCGGGAGCGGACTACAATGAGCAGTTCTTC.

This clonotype was detected ten times or more. The genes are TRBV7-9 and TRBJ2-7; tentatively, D is TRBD1 (5 bases). Germline assignment: CDR1 SEHNR and CDR2 FQNEAQ (reference sequence). Trimming cost V 1 base and J 3 bases, with 13 bases left between them. This CDR3 contains 15 residues. Here the CDR3 reads CASSLGVATGYEQYF. The CDR3 region has the DNA TGTGCCAGCAGCTTAGGGGTTGCTACAGGCTACGAGCAGTACTTC. The entire variable domain, with the rest obtained from reference TRBV7-9 and TRBJ2-7, is as follows: DTGVSQNPRHKITKRGQNVTFRCDPISEHNRLYWYRQTLGQGPEFLTYFQNEAQLEKSRLLSDRFSAERPKGSFSTLEIQRTEQGDSAMYLCASSLGVATGYEQYFGPGTRLTVT.

The V gene is TRBV2, the J gene TRBJ2-7, with 10 bases aligning to TRBD2. V lost 6 bases to trimming and J lost 4 bases; unmatched junction nucleotides: 9. Germline V gene data show CDR1 as SNHLY and CDR2 as FYNNEI. The CDR3 contains 15 residues. Here the CDR3 reads CASSSTSGHPYEQYF. Written as DNA, the CDR3 is TGTGCCAGCAGCTCGACTAGCGGGCACCCTTACGAGCAGTACTTC.

The CDR3 loop is CASSLAGGIVNQPQHF. CDR3 nucleotides: TGTGCCAGCAGCTTAGCGGGAGGGATAGTCAATCAGCCCCAGCATTTT. The chain uses TRBV7-8 and TRBJ1-5; D is uncertain. CDR1 is SGHVS, CDR2 FQNEAQ, per germline. V dropped 0 bases and J dropped 3 bases, with 12 bases sitting between them. The CDR3 sequence is 16 residues long.

This clonotype was seen more than once but under ten times. The CDR3 sequence is CASSSSGTGVEKLFF. In DNA, the CDR3 is TGTGCCAGCAGTTCATCCGGGACAGGGGTTGAAAAACTGTTTTTT. The gene calls are TRBV6-5 and TRBJ1-4, with 10 bases fitting TRBD1. From germline, CDR1 is MNHEY and CDR2 SVGAGI. The length of the CDR3 is 15 residues. J lost 7 bases, V lost 4 bases, and 6 bases had no gene match.

This clonotype was detected ten times or more. The V and J genes are TRBV28 and TRBJ1-4; 11 bases are a match to TRBD1. This CDR3 region has 17 residues. The ends lost 5 bases at V and 3 bases at J; junction bases unmatched: 8. Germline values: CDR1 MDHEN, CDR2 SYDVKM. DNA of the CDR3: TGTGCCAGCAGTCCCTATGGACAGGGGGCATCTAATGAAAAACTGTTTTTT. Its translation is CASSPYGQGASNEKLFF.

This clonotype was seen repeatedly, ten times or more. V gene TRBV7-9 combines with J gene TRBJ2-5; the D gene is possibly TRBD1 (6 bases). CDR3 length: 15 amino acids. V lost 5 bases and J lost 4, with 17 bases in between. Germline V CDR1 and CDR2: SEHNR, FQNEAQ (reference sequence). The CDR3 DNA reads as TGTGCCAGCAGCGAAGGGACATTTCGGGGAGAGACCCAGTACTTC. This sequence encodes CASSEGTFRGETQYF. The whole variable domain, remainder taken from reference TRBV7-9 and TRBJ2-5, is DTGVSQNPRHKITKRGQNVTFRCDPISEHNRLYWYRQTLGQGPEFLTYFQNEAQLEKSRLLSDRFSAERPKGSFSTLEIQRTEQGDSAMYLCASSEGTFRGETQYFGPGTRLLVL.

Notes on this clonotype: The junction does not match germline at one end; this may be a read error. The chain couples TRBV27 to TRBJ2-7; 14 bases map to TRBD2. The CDR3 is 17 residues long. Germline assignment: CDR1 MNHEY and CDR2 SMNVEV (reference sequence). Here the CDR3 reads CASSLLGGTSGSYDQYF. The DNA for the CDR3 is TGTGCCAGCAGTTTATTAGGCGGGACTAGCGGGAGCTACGACCAGTACTTC.

This clonotype was recorded at least ten times. In DNA, the CDR3 is TGTGCCAGCAGGGTAGGACTCACAGATACGCAGTATTTT. Translated, it gives CASRVGLTDTQYF. The chain has TRBV7-8 and TRBJ2-3; possible D gene TRBD2, 5 bases. This CDR3 spans 13 amino acids. The V gene's germline CDR1 is SGHVS and CDR2 FQNEAQ. Trimming stripped 6 bases from V and 2 bases from J, with 9 bases between.

This clonotype was recorded only once. The CDR3 end shows no conserved phenylalanine or tryptophan, and so a read error is likely. The CDR3: CSAGRTSGLYNEQFY. DNA for the CDR3: TGCAGTGCTGGGAGGACTAGCGGTCTCTACAATGAGCAGTTCTAC. This chain uses TRBV20-1 with TRBJ2-1, with 10 bases aligning to TRBD2. The CDR3 totals 15 residues. Germline CDR1 DFQATT, CDR2 SNEGSKA (reference sequence). The V segment lost 5 bases and the J segment 3 bases; nucleotides outside the gene matches: 7.